The 21 T cell receptor beta chains presented below share a single source sample, sequenced in a study of blood T cell repertoires in COVID-19. This table comes from immunoSEQ multiplex PCR, and its TCRdb copy is limited to in-frame clones, with some not included. The table lists over 90,000 clones, 90% of them singletons. The specimen was peripheral blood. The receptors stem from a man aged 45-60 years with acute or convalescent COVID-19.

This chain uses TRBV9 with TRBJ2-3; 7 nucleotides line up with TRBD1. Trimming took 0 bases from V and 6 from J; bases not matched to a gene: 7. Germline CDR1 is SGDLS and CDR2 is YYNGEE. CDR3 length equals 15 residues. CDR3 in amino acids: CASSVGQGLGDTQYF. The DNA for the CDR3 is TGTGCCAGCAGCGTAGGACAGGGCCTGGGGGATACGCAGTATTTT.

The V gene is TRBV7-2, the J gene TRBJ2-3; D possibly corresponds to TRBD1 (6 bases). With 2 bases removed from V and 7 bases from J, the gap between germline ends came to 13 bases. CDR3 length: 14 residues. Germline V lookup: CDR1 SGHTA, CDR2 FQGNSA. The CDR3 DNA reads TGTGCCAGCAGCTTAAGGGGGACGACTTATACGCAGTATTTT. Translation: CASSLRGTTYTQYF.

The chain links TRBV24-1 to TRBJ2-3; D is unresolved. The CDR3 length is 15 residues. Trimming removed 5 bases from V and 1 base from J, with 12 bases in between. The germline V gene has CDR1 KGHDR and CDR2 SFDVKD. CDR3 amino acids: CATSAPSLGTDTQYF. CDR3 nucleotides: TGTGCCACCAGTGCACCCTCACTGGGCACAGATACGCAGTATTTT.

The chain uses TRBV12-3 or TRBV12-4 and TRBJ2-3; D gene ambiguous. The CDR3 is 11 residues long. V lost 6 bases to trimming and J lost 6 bases, with 7 bases between them. Here the CDR3 reads CASRRWDTQYF. CDR3 nucleotide sequence: TGTGCCAGCAGGAGGTGGGATACGCAGTATTTT.

This sequence joins TRBV7-2 and TRBJ1-2; D not certain. CDR1 is SGHTA, CDR2 FQGNSA, per germline. Trimming removed 1 base at V and 7 bases at J, with 10 bases between. There are 13 residues in the CDR3. The chain's CDR3 is CASSLGVGGGYTF. In DNA, the CDR3 is TGTGCCAGCAGCTTAGGTGTGGGAGGTGGCTACACCTTC. Complete variable domain (other parts from reference TRBV7-2 and TRBJ1-2): GAGVSQSPSNKVTEKGKDVELRCDPISGHTALYWYRQSLGQGLEFLIYFQGNSAPDKSGLPSDRFSAERTGGSVSTLTIQRTQQEDSAVYLCASSLGVGGGYTFGSGTRLTVV.

The rearrangement links TRBV27 to TRBJ2-2; TRBD2 aligns across 13 bases. The CDR3 totals 18 residues. Trimming cost V 0 bases and J 0 bases; bases outside gene matches: 1. The germline V gene has CDR1 MNHEY and CDR2 SMNVEV (reference sequence). The chain's CDR3 is CASSLSGLAGANTGELFF. In DNA form, the CDR3 reads TGTGCCAGCAGTTTATCAGGACTAGCGGGAGCGAACACCGGGGAGCTGTTTTTT.

The chain joins TRBV5-4 to TRBJ1-3, with TRBD1 matching 9 bases. The V gene end was trimmed by 2 bases and the J gene end by 4 bases; junction bases not matched to a gene: 10. This CDR3 region has 17 residues. The germline CDR1 and CDR2 sequences are SGHNT and YYREEE (reference sequence). CDR3 in DNA: TGTGCCAGCAGCTTTGGGACAGGGATGGCCAGCGGAAACACCATATATTTT. Translating gives CASSFGTGMASGNTIYF.

The chain links TRBV5-1 to TRBJ2-3, with D uncertain. V dropped 4 bases and J dropped 3 bases, with 3 bases sitting between them. This CDR3 is built from 11 residues. Germline CDR1 is SGHRS and CDR2 is YFSETQ. The CDR3 DNA reads TGCGCCAGCAGCCGGACAGATACGCAGTATTTT. Its protein product is CASSRTDTQYF.

The chain employs TRBV3-1 (or the pseudogene TRBV3-2) and TRBJ2-5, with 7 bases identical to TRBD1. Trimming cost V 5 bases and J 5 bases; bases outside gene matches: 2. Germline V gene sequence: CDR1 LGHDT, CDR2 YNNKEL (reference sequence). This CDR3 comprises 12 residues. The CDR3 DNA reads as TGTGCCAGCAGCAGACAGGGTGAGACCCAGTACTTC. Amino acid sequence: CASSRQGETQYF.

The chain is built from TRBV11-2 and TRBJ1-4, with D unclear. From germline, CDR1 is SGHAT and CDR2 FQNNGV. Deletions cut 5 bases from V and 5 bases from J, with 15 bases between. The CDR3 consists of 15 residues. The chain's CDR3 is CASSPAGSWNEKLFF. The CDR3 bases are TGTGCCAGCAGCCCTGCGGGGTCCTGGAATGAAAAACTGTTTTTT.

The chain uses TRBV11-3 and TRBJ2-7; TRBD2 matches 7 bases. The CDR3 loop spans 14 amino acids. Germline V gene sequence: CDR1 SGHNT, CDR2 YENEEA. V lost 5 bases and J lost 5; bases outside the gene matches: 9. As DNA, the CDR3 is TGTGCCAGCAGCGAAATGACTAGCCCCCACGAGCAGTACTTC. The encoded protein is CASSEMTSPHEQYF. Complete variable domain (other parts from reference TRBV11-3 and TRBJ2-7): EAGVVQSPRYKIIEKKQPVAFWCNPISGHNTLYWYLQNLGQGPELLIRYENEEAVDDSQLPKDRFSAERLKGVDSTLKIQPAELGDSAVYLCASSEMTSPHEQYFGPGTRLTVT.

The chain combines TRBV27 with TRBJ2-1; 11 bases agree with TRBD2. CDR3 length: 14 amino acids. Germline loops: CDR1 MNHEY, CDR2 SMNVEV (reference sequence). V shed 7 bases, J shed 8 bases, and the junction held 7 bases outside the gene matches. The CDR3 sequence is CASTQLAGAHEQFF. DNA of the CDR3: TGTGCCAGCACTCAACTAGCGGGAGCGCATGAGCAGTTCTTC.

CDR3 bases: TGTGCCAGCAGCCTTTCCCTAGCGGGAGAGAGGGATACGCAGTATTTT. The encoded protein is CASSLSLAGERDTQYF. The V and J genes are TRBV3-1 (or the pseudogene TRBV3-2) and TRBJ2-3; TRBD2 matches 10 bases. CDR1 is LGHDT, CDR2 YNNKEL, per germline (reference sequence). With V trimmed by 4 bases and J by 6 bases, 10 bases remained unmatched. CDR3 length equals 16 residues.

The chain couples TRBV5-1 to TRBJ2-1; 7 bases line up with TRBD2. Germline lookup yields CDR1 SGHRS and CDR2 YFSETQ. The ends lost 4 bases at V and 2 bases at J; junction bases unmatched: 6. The CDR3 length is 15 residues. DNA of the CDR3: TGCGCCAGCAGCCCCGTAAGCGGGACCTACAATGAGCAGTTCTTC. This sequence encodes CASSPVSGTYNEQFF.

The chain carries TRBV9 and TRBJ2-1; 12 positions match TRBD2. Germline V gene data show CDR1 as SGDLS and CDR2 as YYNGEE. The ends lost 0 bases at V and 9 bases at J; junction bases unmatched: 10. The CDR3 sequence is 17 residues long. Here the CDR3 reads CASSVGVVASGRVEQFF. The CDR3, as DNA: TGTGCCAGCAGCGTAGGGGTCGTGGCTAGCGGGAGGGTTGAGCAGTTCTTC. Full variable domain (rest looked up from reference TRBV9 and TRBJ2-1): DSGVTQTPKHLITATGQRVTLRCSPRSGDLSVYWYQQSLDQGLQFLIQYYNGEERAKGNILERFSAQQFPDLHSELNLSSLELGDSALYFCASSVGVVASGRVEQFFGPGTRLTVL.

This chain links TRBV7-2 with TRBJ1-1, with D possibly TRBD1 on 6 matching bases. The length of the CDR3 is 17 residues. Per the germline V gene, CDR1 is SGHTA and CDR2 is FQGNSA. Trimming left V 4 bases short and J 2 bases short, with 20 bases between. This CDR3 reads CASSSRTGARGNTEAFF. Written as DNA, the CDR3 is TGTGCCAGCAGCTCTAGGACCGGGGCCAGGGGCAACACTGAAGCTTTCTTT. The entire variable domain, with the rest obtained from reference TRBV7-2 and TRBJ1-1, is as follows: GAGVSQSPSNKVTEKGKDVELRCDPISGHTALYWYRQSLGQGLEFLIYFQGNSAPDKSGLPSDRFSAERTGGSVSTLTIQRTQQEDSAVYLCASSSRTGARGNTEAFFGQGTRLTVV.

This clone occurred once. The CDR3 here is CASSTDRTSYEQYF. As DNA, the CDR3 is TGTGCCAGCAGCACTGACAGGACATCCTACGAGCAGTACTTC. The chain combines TRBV7-2 with TRBJ2-7; TRBD1 is a possible D gene (6 bases). Germline V gene sequence: CDR1 SGHTA, CDR2 FQGNSA. Trimming took off 5 bases at V and 1 base at J, with 12 bases between the two ends. There are 14 residues in the CDR3.

The rearrangement joins TRBV19 to TRBJ2-5; 9 nucleotides agree with TRBD1. The junction had 5 bases not matched to a gene; V was cut back by 5 bases and J by 4 bases. Looked up from germline, CDR1 is LNHDA and CDR2 is SQIVND (reference sequence). CDR3 length: 14 amino acids. DNA of the CDR3: TGTGCCAGTAGTCCCGGACAGGGGATAGAGACCCAGTACTTC. It specifies CASSPGQGIETQYF.

The rearrangement joins TRBV19 to TRBJ1-5, with 8 nucleotides matching TRBD1. The V gene end was trimmed by 3 bases and the J gene end by 6 bases; junction bases not matched to a gene: 7. The V gene's germline CDR1 is LNHDA and CDR2 SQIVND (reference sequence). The CDR3 extends over 15 amino acids. CDR3 DNA: TGTGCCAGTAGTATCGGGCAGGGGGCGGGTCAGCCCCAGCATTTT. This gives the protein CASSIGQGAGQPQHF.

The gene calls are TRBV10-2 and TRBJ2-7; 10 bases map to TRBD2. V trimming: 7 bases; J trimming: 7 bases; junction bases outside the gene matches: 10. In germline, CDR1 is WSHSY, CDR2 SAAADI. The CDR3 spans 14 residues. The CDR3 DNA reads as TGCGCCAGCAACATAGAAAGCGGGAGGGTTGAGCAGTACTTC. This translates into CASNIESGRVEQYF.

The chain uses TRBV18 and TRBJ1-1, with 8 bases fitting TRBD1. The CDR3 runs 14 residues. Trimming removed 0 bases from V and 3 bases from J; junction bases left unmatched: 0. Germline V gene sequence: CDR1 KGHSH, CDR2 LQKENI. The CDR3, as DNA: TGTGCCAGCTCACCACCGACAGGGGACACTGAAGCTTTCTTT. Translation: CASSPPTGDTEAFF.